This entry lists 27 T cell receptor beta chains sequenced from one sample in a study of regulatory T cells in long-lasting Graves disease. Time point reported: newly diagnosed GD, antithyroid drugs for less than 3 months. TCR sequences were obtained from RNA taken from PBMCs. Arm-PCR of CDR3 regions and iRepertoire HTBI primers were used to build TCR beta libraries. In TCRdb, the multiplex PCR reads were re-called with MiXCR into one record per CDR3 protein. The sample has some 220,000 distinct CDR3 sequences, approximately 18% seen once. The data also belong to a second study, concerning T cells in Graves' hyperthyroidism and ophthalmopathy.

This sample comprised peripheral blood mononuclear cells (PBMCs), obtained at new diagnosis, from a patient treated with antithyroid drugs. These TCRs come from a woman under 40 with Graves disease.

This clonotype was recorded a few times. The rearrangement joins TRBV29-1 to TRBJ1-6; D uncertain. In germline, CDR1 is SQVTM, CDR2 ANQGSEA. Trimming removed 4 bases at V and 7 bases at J, with 8 bases between. This CDR3 region has 12 residues. CDR3 sequence: CSVGDPNSPLHF. The CDR3 DNA follows: TGCAGCGTTGGAGATCCCAATTCACCCCTCCACTTT.

This clonotype came up many times. The J gene is TRBJ1-2, the V gene TRBV19, with a weak D call TRBD1 (6 bases). The CDR3 extends over 14 amino acids. With 6 bases removed from V and 2 bases from J, the gap between germline ends came to 13 bases. CDR1 LNHDA and CDR2 SQIVND come from the germline V gene (reference sequence). CDR3 amino acids: CASRNREANYGYTF. In DNA form, the CDR3 reads TGTGCCAGTAGGAACAGGGAAGCCAACTATGGCTACACCTTC.

Many counts were recorded for this clonotype. The chain joins TRBV18 to TRBJ1-2; TRBD1 might be the D (6 bases). V was clipped by 4 bases and J by 5 bases, with 17 bases between them. CDR1 and CDR2 (germline): KGHSH, LQKENI. The CDR3 consists of 15 residues. The CDR3 is CASSQVDRTGYGYTF. Here the CDR3 DNA reads TGTGCCAGCTCACAGGTCGACAGGACGGGATATGGCTACACCTTC. Combining the CDR3 with reference TRBV18 and TRBJ1-2 gives the whole variable domain NAGVMQNPRHLVRRRGQEARLRCSPMKGHSHVYWYRQLPEEGLKFMVYLQKENIIDESGMPKERFSAEFPKEGPSILRIQQVVRGDSAAYFCASSQVDRTGYGYTFGSGTRLTVV.

This clonotype was detected only a few times. This may come from a read error, since a much larger clone is one base off. The CDR3 end shows no conserved phenylalanine or tryptophan, and so a read error is likely. The chain joins TRBV20-1 to TRBJ2-5, with TRBD2 matching over 7 bases. V lost 7 bases and J lost 4; bases outside the gene matches: 9. Germline values: CDR1 DFQATT, CDR2 SNEGSKA (reference sequence). The CDR3 consists of 13 residues. The CDR3 loop is CSVTAGRGETQYS. CDR3 bases: TGCAGTGTTACAGCGGGAAGGGGAGAGACCCAGTACTCC.

This clonotype was recorded at least ten times. The gene calls are TRBV24-1 and TRBJ1-1, with D hard to call. CDR3 size: 14 residues. The germline V gene has CDR1 KGHDR and CDR2 SFDVKD. V was trimmed by 4 bases and J by 2 bases, leaving 10 bases between them. The CDR3 DNA reads as TGTGCCACCAGTGACACTCATCCCAACACTGAAGCTTTCTTT. Translating it yields CATSDTHPNTEAFF.

In this sample, this clonotype turned up a few times. V and J are TRBV28 and TRBJ1-2; possible D gene TRBD1, 5 bases. The CDR3 covers 13 residues. The germline V gene encodes CDR1 MDHEN and CDR2 SYDVKM. Trimming shortened V by 5 bases and J by 3 bases, and 10 bases separated the two germline ends. In DNA form, the CDR3 reads TGTGCCAGCAGTACCCCGGGGGACTATGGCTACACCTTC. Its protein product is CASSTPGDYGYTF.

At least ten counts were recorded for this clonotype. The J gene is TRBJ1-1, the V gene TRBV5-5; D is undetermined. In germline, CDR1 is SGHKS, CDR2 YYEKEE (reference sequence). Trimming pared 4 bases from V and 0 bases from J, leaving 16 bases between. The CDR3 sequence is 16 residues long. CDR3 protein: CASSLGLSGLNTEAFF. CDR3 sequence (DNA): TGTGCCAGCAGCCTGGGCCTGAGCGGGCTGAACACTGAAGCTTTCTTT.

This clonotype was found once. J is TRBJ2-7 and V is TRBV12-3 or TRBV12-4; D is uncertain. The CDR3 has 15 residues. The V end lost 3 bases, the J end lost 3 bases, and 15 bases lay between the germline ends. The CDR3 reads CASSFKGSYNYEQYF. In DNA form, the CDR3 reads TGTGCCAGCAGTTTCAAGGGCAGTTATAACTACGAGCAGTACTTC.

This clonotype was seen repeatedly, ten times or more. As DNA, the CDR3 is TGTGCCTGGGTGGACAGGGCTAGCACAGATACGCAGTATTTT. Translating gives CAWVDRASTDTQYF. The chain links TRBV30 to TRBJ2-3, with 8 bases matching TRBD1. This CDR3 is built from 14 residues. With 5 bases clipped from V and 0 bases from J, the junction kept 4 bases outside the gene matches. Looked up from germline, CDR1 is GTSNPN and CDR2 is SVGIG (reference sequence). The variable domain in full, with the rest retrieved from reference TRBV30 and TRBJ2-3, is SQTIHQWPATLVQPVGSPLSLECTVEGTSNPNLYWYRQAAGRGLQLLFYSVGIGQISSEVPQNLSASRPQDRQFILSSKKLLLSDSGFYLCAWVDRASTDTQYFGPGTRLTVL.

This clonotype has at least ten counts. The chain joins TRBV5-8 to TRBJ2-5, with 12 bases lining up with TRBD2. Germline V gives CDR1 SGHTS, CDR2 YDEGEE. This CDR3 comprises 14 residues. The V gene end was trimmed by 5 bases and the J gene end by 4 bases; junction bases not matched to a gene: 3. The CDR3 loop is CASSPGLAGETQYF. CDR3 nucleotide sequence: TGTGCCAGCAGTCCGGGACTAGCGGGAGAGACCCAGTACTTC.

This clonotype was detected many times. J is TRBJ2-5 and V is TRBV19; D gene ambiguous. Germline assignment: CDR1 LNHDA and CDR2 SQIVND (reference sequence). Trimming removed 4 bases from V and 2 bases from J, with 14 bases in between. The length of the CDR3 is 15 residues. CDR3 sequence: CASSNWAAVQETQYF. In DNA form, the CDR3 reads TGTGCCAGTAGTAATTGGGCAGCCGTTCAAGAGACCCAGTACTTC.

This clonotype was picked up many times. The chain couples TRBV28 to TRBJ1-5; maybe TRBD1 (5 bases). Germline CDR1 is MDHEN and CDR2 is SYDVKM. This CDR3 has 14 amino acids. The V gene lost 3 bases and the J gene lost 2 bases, with 8 bases spanning the gap. Here the CDR3 DNA reads TGTGCCAGCAGTTTCACAGGCGGCAATCAGCCCCAGCATTTT. Translation: CASSFTGGNQPQHF. Full variable domain (outside the CDR3, taken from reference TRBV28 and TRBJ1-5): DVKVTQSSRYLVKRTGEKVFLECVQDMDHENMFWYRQDPGLGLRLIYFSYDVKMKEKGDIPEGYSVSREKKERFSLILESASTNQTSMYLCASSFTGGNQPQHFGDGTRLSIL.

This clonotype was seen at least ten times. The chain couples TRBV11-2 to TRBJ1-2, with 7 bases aligning to TRBD1. The ends lost 4 bases at V and 5 bases at J; junction bases unmatched: 16. CDR1 and CDR2 from the germline V gene are SGHAT and FQNNGV. This CDR3 spans 17 amino acids. The CDR3, as DNA: TGTGCCAGCAGCTCCACGAACGACAGGGCCGTCCGTTATGGCTACACCTTC. Its protein is CASSSTNDRAVRYGYTF.

This clonotype was counted at least ten times. This chain connects TRBV2 to TRBJ1-5; D is undetermined. The germline V gene encodes CDR1 SNHLY and CDR2 FYNNEI. Trimming left V 0 bases short and J 1 base short, with 4 bases between. The CDR3 is made up of 14 amino acids. The CDR3 DNA follows: TGTGCCAGCAGTGAAGCGGTGAGCAATCAGCCCCAGCATTTT. Translation gives CASSEAVSNQPQHF.

The V and J genes are TRBV12-3 or TRBV12-4 and TRBJ2-1; D could derive from TRBD1 or TRBD2 (6 bases each). V lost 1 base, J lost 6 bases, and 13 bases lay in between. The CDR3 length is 15 residues. CDR3 sequence (DNA): TGTGCCAGCAGTTTAGGGGGGGCGCCCGGCAATGAGCAGTTCTTC. As protein: CASSLGGAPGNEQFF.

This clonotype was recorded at least ten times. The chain couples TRBV9 to TRBJ1-5; possible D gene TRBD1, 5 bases. In germline, CDR1 is SGDLS, CDR2 YYNGEE. V was shortened by 0 bases and J by 7 bases, with 11 bases between the two germline ends. CDR3 size: 14 residues. Here the CDR3 reads CASSVGGDGQPQHF. The CDR3 nucleotides are TGTGCCAGCAGCGTAGGGGGGGACGGGCAGCCCCAGCATTTT. Looking up the rest from reference TRBV9 and TRBJ1-5 gives the full variable domain: DSGVTQTPKHLITATGQRVTLRCSPRSGDLSVYWYQQSLDQGLQFLIQYYNGEERAKGNILERFSAQQFPDLHSELNLSSLELGDSALYFCASSVGGDGQPQHFGDGTRLSIL.

In its sample, this clonotype was seen many times. The V gene is TRBV11-3, the J gene TRBJ1-1, with TRBD1 matching 7 bases. CDR1 and CDR2 (germline): SGHNT, YENEEA. V lost 5 bases and J lost 6; bases outside the gene matches: 12. The CDR3 length is 15 residues. CDR3: CASSPHRGGSPEAFF. For the CDR3, the DNA is TGTGCCAGCAGCCCCCACAGGGGAGGTTCTCCTGAAGCTTTCTTT.

This clonotype turned up a few times. This sequence may be a read error, since a much larger clone differs from it by one base. V and J are TRBV18 and TRBJ2-7; D might be TRBD1 or TRBD2, each matching 6 bases. This CDR3 is 12 amino acids long. Germline V CDR1 and CDR2: KGHSH, LQKENI. CDR3 in amino acids: CASPPRGTEQYF. CDR3 DNA: TGTGCCAGCCCACCACGGGGGACAGAGCAGTACTTC.

This clonotype was found many times. The chain joins TRBV7-9 to TRBJ1-6; D unresolved. CDR1 and CDR2 (germline): SEHNR, FQNEAQ (reference sequence). The germline V and J ends were trimmed by 1 base and 9 bases, with 13 bases remaining between them. The CDR3 consists of 15 residues. The CDR3 loop reads CASSLEGLGISPLHF. For the CDR3, the DNA is TGTGCCAGCAGCTTAGAAGGCCTGGGGATTTCACCCCTCCACTTT.

The DNA of the CDR3 is TGTGCCAGCTCACCATCAGCGAATACGCAGTATTTT. It is translated as CASSPSANTQYF. The chain joins TRBV18 to TRBJ2-3; no definite D call. Germline-derived CDR1 and CDR2 are KGHSH and LQKENI. The V end lost 2 bases, the J end lost 7 bases, and 7 bases lay between the germline ends. This CDR3 comprises 12 residues.

The sample holds many counts of this clonotype. The chain is built from TRBV4-1 and TRBJ1-2, with 9 bases aligning to TRBD1. With V trimmed by 4 bases and J by 4 bases, 10 bases remained unmatched. The CDR3 totals 16 residues. Germline loops: CDR1 MGHRA, CDR2 YSYEKL. CDR3 region: CASSPLGQGKGYGYTF. CDR3 nucleotides: TGCGCCAGCAGCCCCCTGGGACAGGGCAAGGGCTATGGCTACACCTTC.

This clonotype showed up many times. The rearrangement links TRBV10-3 to TRBJ1-2; no reliable D call. V lost 5 bases and J lost 0, with 4 bases in between. From germline, CDR1 is ENHRY and CDR2 SYGVKD. The CDR3 is made up of 12 amino acids. The CDR3 here is CAISSTNYGYTF. CDR3 nucleotide sequence: TGTGCCATCAGTTCTACTAACTATGGCTACACCTTC.

This clonotype came up many times. V usage is TRBV15 and J usage is TRBJ2-5, with TRBD1 matching 7 bases. The CDR3 extends over 12 amino acids. Per germline, CDR1 LNHNV and CDR2 YYDKDF (reference sequence). The V segment lost 7 bases and the J segment 5 bases; nucleotides outside the gene matches: 4. CDR3 sequence: CATTRGQETQYF. For the CDR3, the DNA is TGTGCCACCACCCGGGGACAGGAGACCCAGTACTTC.

J is TRBJ1-1 and V is TRBV29-1; tentative D call: TRBD1 (5 bases). The CDR3 covers 13 residues. V was cut by 4 bases and J by 2 bases, with 11 bases left in between. Looked up from germline, CDR1 is SQVTM and CDR2 is ANQGSEA. This chain's CDR3 is CSVARQGNTEAFF. CDR3 DNA: TGCAGCGTTGCAAGGCAGGGAAACACTGAAGCTTTCTTT.

A note on this clonotype: This may arise from a read error, as a much more abundant clone is one base away. CDR3 amino acids: CSARDRQGLYGYTF. CDR3 bases: TGCAGTGCTAGAGATAGGCAGGGACTCTATGGCTACACCTTC. The J gene is TRBJ1-2, the V gene TRBV20-1; the D gene is possibly TRBD1 (5 bases). CDR1 and CDR2 from the germline V gene are DFQATT and SNEGSKA (reference sequence). CDR3 length: 14 residues. Trimming shortened V by 0 bases and J by 4 bases, and 12 bases separated the two germline ends.

Worth noting for this clonotype: This is likely an artifact of a read error, given a far larger clone one base away. The CDR3 carries no conserved terminal phenylalanine or tryptophan, so it likely arises from a read error. The chain is built from TRBV11-2 and TRBJ2-7; tentative D call: TRBD2 (6 bases). Germline CDR1 and CDR2: SGHAT and FQNNGV. The germline V and J ends were trimmed by 5 bases and 1 base, with 12 bases remaining between them. CDR3 size: 14 residues. The CDR3 nucleotides are TGTGCCAGCAGCCTACCCGGGAGTTCCTACGAGCAGTACTCC. This gives the protein CASSLPGSSYEQYS.

This clonotype appeared many times. The J gene is TRBJ1-4, the V gene TRBV19, with D uncertain. The V end was cut by 2 bases, the J end by 5 bases, with 9 bases between. Germline V CDR1 and CDR2: LNHDA, SQIVND (reference sequence). The CDR3 totals 14 residues. The CDR3: CASSIPGVNEKLFF. The CDR3 nucleotides are TGTGCCAGTAGTATACCGGGAGTCAATGAAAAACTGTTTTTT.